This T cell receptor beta chain was documented in a study of blood T cell repertoires in COVID-19. V lost 7 bases, J lost 4 bases, and 19 bases stayed unmatched. CDR1 SEHNR and CDR2 FQNEAQ come from the germline V gene (reference sequence). The CDR3 is made up of 20 amino acids. In the authors' methods: It was from reference gene primer amplification that nucleated cell counts were estimated. Repertoires were generated with immunoSEQ multiplex PCR, while TCRdb's copy carries only in-frame clones and drops some. V and J calls and clone size are as listed in that table; D and trimming were resolved from the DNA. Of around 180,000 clones listed, about 80% are singletons. Two consecutive negative NP/OP PCR tests, clearance, or resolved symptoms defined Cohort 3 recovery.

The chain has TRBV7-9 and TRBJ2-2, with 12 bases fitting TRBD2. The receptor's source is a man between 50 and 59 years old who had recovered from COVID-19. Sequencing was performed on PBMCs or T cells enriched from blood (not recorded which). The CDR3 DNA follows: TGTGCCAGCATCAAGCTTACAGTCACTAGCGGGGGGCGCGTCACCGGGGAGCTGTTTTTT. Its translation: CASIKLTVTSGGRVTGELFF.